Below, 5 T cell receptor beta chains from the same sample are listed, as sequenced in a study of T cell repertoires in cytomegalovirus infection. TCRdb recomputed calls from the reads with MiXCR, one row per CDR3 protein. The data hold some 230,000 distinct CDR3 sequences, with roughly 22% observed a single time. Sequenced: CD8+ T cells from PBMCs. These receptors were collected from a human donor in good health (CMV status not recorded). Some clones in this sample may be carry-over from other donors' samples.

The V call is TRBV7-2, the J call TRBJ2-3; the match to TRBD2 covers 11 bases. Germline V lookup: CDR1 SGHTA, CDR2 FQGNSA. The length of the CDR3 is 16 residues. The trim removed 6 bases at V and 1 base at J, leaving 6 bases unmatched. This CDR3 is CASSYQLAGGTDTQYF. The CDR3 DNA is TGTGCCAGCAGTTACCAACTAGCGGGGGGCACAGATACGCAGTATTTT.

This clonotype was seen many times. The V gene is TRBV20-1, the J gene TRBJ2-3; 8 nucleotides agree with TRBD2. Trimming at V came to 0 bases and at J to 2 bases, leaving 4 bases not matched to a gene. This CDR3 contains 15 residues. Germline CDR1 reads DFQATT; CDR2 reads SNEGSKA (reference sequence). CDR3 in amino acids: CSAREKRGYTDTQYF. The CDR3 coding sequence is TGCAGTGCTAGAGAAAAGCGGGGGTACACAGATACGCAGTATTTT.

In this sample, this clonotype turned up once. J is TRBJ2-1 and V is TRBV24-1; 7 nucleotides align to TRBD1. Germline trimming cut 11 bases from V and 3 bases from J; bases unmatched to any gene: 12. The CDR3 spans 15 residues. Germline V gene lookup returns CDR1 KGHDR and CDR2 SFDVKD. The CDR3 protein is CAIGTPGTVYNEQFF. Here the CDR3 DNA reads TGTGCCATCGGAACGCCCGGGACAGTCTACAATGAGCAGTTCTTC.

The V call is TRBV14, the J call TRBJ2-7; no reliable D call. CDR3 length: 11 residues. Germline V lookup: CDR1 SGHDN, CDR2 FVKESK. V was shortened by 4 bases and J by 6 bases, with 7 bases between the two germline ends. This chain's CDR3 is CASSLHCEQYF. CDR3 bases: TGTGCCAGCAGCCTTCACTGCGAGCAGTACTTC. Drawing the rest from reference TRBV14 and TRBJ2-7, the complete variable domain is EAGVTQFPSHSVIEKGQTVTLRCDPISGHDNLYWYRRVMGKEIKFLLHFVKESKQDESGMPNNRFLAERTGGTYSTLKVQPAELEDSGVYFCASSLHCEQYFGPGTRLTVT.

This clonotype has a handful of counts. V gene TRBV6-1 combines with J gene TRBJ2-7, with 9 bases matching TRBD1. CDR1 MNHNS and CDR2 SASEGT come from the germline V gene. The V segment lost 2 bases and the J segment 0 bases; nucleotides outside the gene matches: 14. The CDR3 contains 19 residues. The CDR3 bases are TGTGCCAGCAGTGAACCCGAAGACGGACAGGGGATATACTCCTACGAGCAGTACTTC. This gives the protein CASSEPEDGQGIYSYEQYF.